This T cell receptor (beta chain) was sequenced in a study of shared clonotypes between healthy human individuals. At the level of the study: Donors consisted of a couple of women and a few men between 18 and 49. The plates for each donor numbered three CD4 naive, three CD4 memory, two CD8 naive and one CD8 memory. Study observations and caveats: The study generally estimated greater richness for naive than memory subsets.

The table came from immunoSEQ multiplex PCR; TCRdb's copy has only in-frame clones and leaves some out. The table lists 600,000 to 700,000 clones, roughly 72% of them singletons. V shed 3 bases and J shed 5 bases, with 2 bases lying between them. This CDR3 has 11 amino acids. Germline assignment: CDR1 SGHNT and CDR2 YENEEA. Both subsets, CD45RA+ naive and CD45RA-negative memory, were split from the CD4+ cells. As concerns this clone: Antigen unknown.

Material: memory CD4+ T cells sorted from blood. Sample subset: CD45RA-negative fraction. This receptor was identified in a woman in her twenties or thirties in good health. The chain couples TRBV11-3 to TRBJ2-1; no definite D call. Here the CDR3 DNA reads TGTGCCAGCAGCTTGGACAATGAGCAGTTCTTC. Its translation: CASSLDNEQFF.